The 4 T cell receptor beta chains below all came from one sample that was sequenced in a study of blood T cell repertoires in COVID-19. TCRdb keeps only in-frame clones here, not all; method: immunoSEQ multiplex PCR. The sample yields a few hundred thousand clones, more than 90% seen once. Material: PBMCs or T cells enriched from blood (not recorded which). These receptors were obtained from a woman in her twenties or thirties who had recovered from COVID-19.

CDR3 coding DNA: TGTGCCAGCAGTTCCGGGTCGCTCACCGGGGAGCTGTTTTTT. This gives the protein CASSSGSLTGELFF. V is TRBV28 and J is TRBJ2-2; D gene ambiguous. This CDR3 contains 14 residues. V dropped 4 bases and J dropped 4 bases, with 10 bases sitting between them. In germline, CDR1 is MDHEN, CDR2 SYDVKM.

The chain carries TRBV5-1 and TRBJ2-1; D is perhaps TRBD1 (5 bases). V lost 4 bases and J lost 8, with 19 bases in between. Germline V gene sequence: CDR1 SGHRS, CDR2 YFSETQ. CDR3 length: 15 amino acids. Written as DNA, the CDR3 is TGCGCCAGCAGCCGCAGGGCCTCTGAGTGGGATGAGCAGTTCTTC. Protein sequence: CASSRRASEWDEQFF.

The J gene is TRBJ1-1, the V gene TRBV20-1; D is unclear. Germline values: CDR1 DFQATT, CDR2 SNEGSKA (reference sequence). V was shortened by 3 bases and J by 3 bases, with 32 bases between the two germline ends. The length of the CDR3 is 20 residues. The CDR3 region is CSASPHRGFNGERAYTEAFF. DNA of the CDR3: TGCAGTGCTAGTCCTCATCGGGGTTTCAATGGGGAACGGGCATACACTGAAGCTTTCTTT.

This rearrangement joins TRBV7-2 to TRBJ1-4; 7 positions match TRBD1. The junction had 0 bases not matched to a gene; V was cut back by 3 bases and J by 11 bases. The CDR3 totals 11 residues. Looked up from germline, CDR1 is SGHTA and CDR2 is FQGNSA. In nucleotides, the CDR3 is TGTGCCAGCAGCTTGGGACAGAAACTGTTTTTT. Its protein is CASSLGQKLFF.